The 18 T cell receptor beta chains below were found in one sample sequenced in a study of T cell responses to AZD1222 COVID-19 vaccine. Repertoires were generated with immunoSEQ multiplex PCR, while TCRdb's copy carries only in-frame clones and drops some. This repertoire includes more than 110,000 clones. What was sequenced was peripheral blood. These receptors came from an adult in good health.

The chain recombines TRBV19 with TRBJ1-1, with a tentative D call TRBD1 (6 bases). The CDR3 is 14 residues long. Per germline, CDR1 LNHDA and CDR2 SQIVND (reference sequence). V gave up 2 bases and J gave up 1 base, with 8 bases separating them. CDR3 nucleotide sequence: TGTGCCAGTAGTATAAACAGGGCGAACACTGAAGCTTTCTTT. It encodes CASSINRANTEAFF.

The chain is built from TRBV11-2 and TRBJ1-2, with D maybe TRBD1 (5 bases). In germline, CDR1 is SGHAT, CDR2 FQNNGV. The V and J ends lost 5 bases and 7 bases respectively, with 8 bases between them. The CDR3 runs to 11 residues. The CDR3 DNA reads as TGTGCCAGCAGCCCAGGGATTGGCTACACCTTC. Translated: CASSPGIGYTF.

The genes are TRBV9 and TRBJ2-1; D could derive from TRBD1 or TRBD2 (5 bases each). Germline CDR1 and CDR2: SGDLS and YYNGEE. Trimming shortened V by 2 bases and J by 3 bases, and 18 bases separated the two germline ends. The CDR3 has 17 residues. The CDR3 nucleotides read TGTGCCAGCAGCGTCGAGGGGCAGCACAGTTTCTACAATGAGCAGTTCTTC. It yields the protein CASSVEGQHSFYNEQFF.

The chain carries TRBV2 and TRBJ1-2; 10 nucleotides match TRBD1. The CDR3 spans 15 residues. V shed 7 bases and J 2 bases; nucleotides not matched to a gene: 7. Germline V lookup: CDR1 SNHLY, CDR2 FYNNEI. CDR3 in DNA: TGTGCCAGCAATTTGCTGGGACAGGGGAACTATGGCTACACCTTC. As protein: CASNLLGQGNYGYTF.

The genes are TRBV6-5 and TRBJ2-1; possibly TRBD2 for D (7 bases). Germline V gene data show CDR1 as MNHEY and CDR2 as SVGAGI. The CDR3 is made up of 15 amino acids. V was trimmed by 6 bases and J by 2 bases, leaving 14 bases between them. CDR3 DNA: TGTGCCAGCAGCCAAGGGGGGGTCCCCTACAATGAGCAGTTCTTC. Translating it yields CASSQGGVPYNEQFF.

J is TRBJ2-6 and V is TRBV6-1; 11 bases map to TRBD1. The germline gives CDR1 MNHNS, CDR2 SASEGT. V was clipped by 4 bases and J by 0 bases; unmatched bases: 5. There are 18 residues in the CDR3. CDR3: CASSVSGTGGSGANVLTF. CDR3 DNA sequence: TGTGCCAGCAGTGTATCCGGGACAGGGGGCTCTGGGGCCAACGTCCTGACTTTC.

The J gene is TRBJ1-2, the V gene TRBV18, with D maybe TRBD1 (5 bases). V was trimmed by 0 bases and J by 4 bases, leaving 12 bases between them. Germline CDR1 and CDR2: KGHSH and LQKENI. The CDR3 is 15 residues long. CDR3 region: CASSPPRGRSYGYTF. CDR3 coding DNA: TGTGCCAGCTCACCACCCCGGGGGAGGAGCTATGGCTACACCTTC.

V usage is TRBV3-1 (or the pseudogene TRBV3-2) and J usage is TRBJ2-2; the match to TRBD2 covers 10 bases. Germline V CDR1 and CDR2: LGHDT, YNNKEL (reference sequence). Trimming at V came to 4 bases and at J to 3 bases, leaving 5 bases not matched to a gene. This CDR3 has 16 amino acids. This CDR3 is CASSRASGGYTGELFF. The DNA of the CDR3 is TGTGCCAGCAGCCGGGCTAGCGGGGGCTACACCGGGGAGCTGTTTTTT.

The chain combines TRBV3-1 (or the pseudogene TRBV3-2) with TRBJ2-5; D perhaps matches TRBD2 (7 bases). CDR1 LGHDT and CDR2 YNNKEL come from the germline V gene (reference sequence). V was trimmed by 6 bases and J by 1 base, leaving 18 bases between them. This CDR3 comprises 16 residues. The CDR3 bases are TGTGCCAGCAGGCCCTGTAGGGGGGGGATCCAAGAGACCCAGTACTTC. Protein sequence: CASRPCRGGIQETQYF.

J is TRBJ1-1 and V is TRBV30; perhaps TRBD1 as D (6 bases). This CDR3 is 17 amino acids long. CDR1 is GTSNPN and CDR2 is SVGIG in the germline V gene (reference sequence). Trimming removed 3 bases from V and 5 bases from J, with 25 bases in between. In nucleotides, the CDR3 is TGTGCCTGGAGCCAGGTTCAGGGGAAGGTTCTCGAGACTGAAGCTTTCTTT. It is translated as CAWSQVQGKVLETEAFF. Drawing the rest from reference TRBV30 and TRBJ1-1, the complete variable domain is SQTIHQWPATLVQPVGSPLSLECTVEGTSNPNLYWYRQAAGRGLQLLFYSVGIGQISSEVPQNLSASRPQDRQFILSSKKLLLSDSGFYLCAWSQVQGKVLETEAFFGQGTRLTVV.

The chain uses TRBV2 and TRBJ1-1, with no clear D. V gave up 8 bases and J gave up 2 bases, with 9 bases separating them. The CDR3 runs to 12 residues. In germline, CDR1 is SNHLY, CDR2 FYNNEI. In nucleotides, the CDR3 is TGTGCCAGCGGTCGGACTAACACTGAAGCTTTCTTT. This sequence encodes CASGRTNTEAFF.

V and J are TRBV6-6 and TRBJ1-4, with 7 bases fitting TRBD1. Per germline, CDR1 MNHNY and CDR2 SVGAGI (reference sequence). V gave up 6 bases and J gave up 5 bases; unmatched junction bases: 9. The CDR3 spans 15 residues. This CDR3 is CASSLPGQTNEKLFF. In DNA, the CDR3 is TGTGCCAGCAGCCTACCGGGACAGACCAATGAAAAACTGTTTTTT.

The J gene is TRBJ1-5, the V gene TRBV12-5; D may be TRBD1 (5 bases). Trimming stripped 5 bases from V and 4 bases from J, with 9 bases between. Germline lookup yields CDR1 LGHNT and CDR2 FRNRAP. The CDR3 spans 13 residues. CDR3 amino acids: CASGPGGNQPQHF. For the CDR3, the DNA is TGTGCTAGTGGTCCTGGGGGAAATCAGCCCCAGCATTTT.

The V gene is TRBV19, the J gene TRBJ2-3; TRBD2 matches at 11 bases. The CDR3 runs 16 residues. Germline lookup yields CDR1 LNHDA and CDR2 SQIVND (reference sequence). The trim removed 2 bases at V and 4 bases at J, leaving 5 bases unmatched. CDR3 DNA sequence: TGTGCCAGTAGTATATTAGCGGGGGGGTTCGCAGATACGCAGTATTTT. Protein product: CASSILAGGFADTQYF.

This rearrangement joins TRBV18 to TRBJ1-5; 8 positions agree with TRBD1. Germline values: CDR1 KGHSH, CDR2 LQKENI. The J segment lost 7 bases and the V segment lost 2 bases, leaving 7 bases of the junction unmatched. The CDR3 is 15 residues long. CDR3 coding DNA: TGTGCCAGCTCACCAACGGACAGGGAAACGCAGCCCCAGCATTTT. Translating gives CASSPTDRETQPQHF.

The chain combines TRBV12-5 with TRBJ1-1; D ambiguous. The V end lost 2 bases, the J end lost 5 bases, and 12 bases lay between the germline ends. The CDR3 is 14 residues long. In germline, CDR1 is LGHNT, CDR2 FRNRAP. Here the CDR3 DNA reads TGTGCTAGTGGTTTGTCCGGCAGACCTACTGAAGCTTTCTTT. As protein: CASGLSGRPTEAFF.

As to this clone: Other DNA sequences of this sample code for an identical CDR3. This chain joins TRBV6-6 and TRBJ1-2; 7 bases match TRBD1. V was clipped by 6 bases and J by 3 bases; unmatched bases: 4. The CDR3 is 13 amino acids. CDR1 and CDR2 (germline): MNHNY, SVGAGI (reference sequence). DNA of the CDR3: TGTGCCAGCAGCCCAACAGGGGACTATGGCTACACCTTC. Protein product: CASSPTGDYGYTF.

The gene calls are TRBV6-5 and TRBJ2-7, with D possibly being TRBD2 (9 bases). This CDR3 region has 15 residues. V was cut by 11 bases and J by 4 bases, with 24 bases left in between. In germline, CDR1 is MNHEY, CDR2 SVGAGI. The CDR3 protein is CAAQGAGGQSYEQYF. The CDR3 nucleotides are TGTGCCGCCCAGGGGGCGGGGGGGCAATCGTACGAGCAGTACTTC.